The clone carrying this T cell receptor (beta chain) has more than one count but fewer than ten. Its antigen remains unknown. V was clipped by 5 bases and J by 10 bases; unmatched bases: 5. This CDR3 is built from 13 residues. This sample is part of a study of CD8 T cells in ankylosing spondylitis. Study findings and constraints: Apparently characteristic of ankylosing spondylitis blood was a TCR beta motif (under ten highly homologous variants). Clones linked to the disease showed a CD8+ phenotype. They occurred at relatively low frequencies in peripheral blood.

Libraries for TCR beta were made by quantitative 5'-RACE with molecular barcodes. TCRdb passed the 5' RACE reads through MiXCR, listing each CDR3 protein once. This sample carries about 450,000 distinct CDR3 sequences, 26% of them seen once, and the ten largest clones take 0.89%. The sequenced sample was blood, either unsorted or a sorted T cell fraction (not recorded which). The chain employs TRBV12-3 or TRBV12-4 and TRBJ2-3; 11 nucleotides line up with TRBD2. The receptor's source is a male donor with ankylosing spondylitis. The CDR3 here is CASSRRLAGPQYF. CDR3 nucleotides: TGTGCCAGCAGTAGACGACTAGCGGGGCCGCAGTATTTT.